A selection of T cell receptor beta chains follows, all from one sample in a study of cytomegalovirus exposure and HLA in healthy donors. The protocol was immunoSEQ multiplex PCR, while the TCRdb copy is restricted to in-frame clones and leaves out a portion. This sample has approximately 90,000 clones; 75% to 80% occur once, and the top ten carry 3% to 4.5%. The sequenced sample was PBMCs. Every receptor here comes from a man aged 25 to 45 in good health and CMV-seronegative. Both conserved end residues are part of each CDR3.

v_call: TRBV4-1; j_call: TRBJ1-1; cdr3_aa: CASSQEQGASDTEAFF
v_call: TRBV11-2; j_call: TRBJ1-2; cdr3_aa: CASSSRGTGYGYTF
v_call: TRBV7-9; j_call: TRBJ2-7; cdr3_aa: CASSLGGVSYEQYF
v_call: TRBV10-3; j_call: TRBJ2-3; cdr3_aa: CAISSSVGRGGTDTQYF
v_call: TRBV7-6; j_call: TRBJ2-1; cdr3_aa: CASSLAETPKQFF
v_call: TRBV18; j_call: TRBJ2-3; cdr3_aa: CASSPVDLQARADTQYF
v_call: TRBV30; j_call: TRBJ1-2; cdr3_aa: CAWRKDSYGYTF
v_call: TRBV6-1; j_call: TRBJ2-1; cdr3_aa: CASSTSAYNEQFF
v_call: TRBV5-1; j_call: TRBJ2-3; cdr3_aa: CASSRYSEGTDTQYF
v_call: TRBV7-6; j_call: TRBJ2-1; cdr3_aa: CASSSRDLYNEQFF
v_call: TRBV5-5; j_call: TRBJ1-6; cdr3_aa: CASSLDRGQGNSPLHF
v_call: TRBV2; j_call: TRBJ2-7; cdr3_aa: CASSEHLGQQYEQYF
v_call: TRBV5-4; j_call: TRBJ2-3; cdr3_aa: CASSLTGQGTDTQYF
v_call: TRBV5-1; j_call: TRBJ2-3; cdr3_aa: CASSLVVEGTDTQYF
v_call: TRBV27; j_call: TRBJ2-7; cdr3_aa: CASSLTDQNSYEQYF
v_call: TRBV7-9; j_call: TRBJ2-3; cdr3_aa: CASSLVLAGGDTQYF
v_call: TRBV5-1; j_call: TRBJ1-1; cdr3_aa: CASSLEGDIATEAFF
v_call: TRBV4-2; j_call: TRBJ2-1; cdr3_aa: CASSHRSGGRNEQFF
v_call: TRBV6-5; j_call: TRBJ1-1; cdr3_aa: CASTQYRGSTEAFF
v_call: TRBV5-6; j_call: TRBJ1-6; cdr3_aa: CASSQRDRGSSPLHF
v_call: TRBV29-1; j_call: TRBJ1-4; cdr3_aa: CSVDGAGTNEKLFF
v_call: TRBV11-2; j_call: TRBJ2-3; cdr3_aa: CASSLVRATDTQYF
v_call: TRBV6-1; j_call: TRBJ1-1; cdr3_aa: CASSGRRGYTEAFF
v_call: TRBV10-3; j_call: TRBJ2-1; cdr3_aa: CATGRSSGSYNEQFF
v_call: TRBV28; j_call: .; cdr3_aa: CASSPSGRAYEQYF
v_call: TRBV7-2; j_call: TRBJ2-7; cdr3_aa: CASSLGQGGYEQYF
v_call: TRBV2; j_call: TRBJ1-5; cdr3_aa: CASSGQDGSNQPQHF
v_call: TRBV6-5; j_call: TRBJ1-1; cdr3_aa: CASGLQGALNTEAFF
v_call: TRBV4-1; j_call: TRBJ2-7; cdr3_aa: CASSQDLRWLGQGAGEQYF
v_call: TRBV5-1; j_call: TRBJ1-1; cdr3_aa: CASSLEQTTEAFF
v_call: TRBV5-1; j_call: TRBJ2-1; cdr3_aa: CASSFPGTPEQFF
v_call: TRBV10-1; j_call: TRBJ1-3; cdr3_aa: CASSGANSGNTIYF
v_call: TRBV4-1; j_call: TRBJ1-5; cdr3_aa: CASSQDWAQPQHF
v_call: TRBV18; j_call: TRBJ2-7; cdr3_aa: CASSPPGLAGANYEQYF
v_call: TRBV6-5; j_call: TRBJ1-2; cdr3_aa: CASTRTGGNYGYTF
v_call: TRBV5-1; j_call: TRBJ2-7; cdr3_aa: CASSLAVPSYEQYF
v_call: TRBV18; j_call: TRBJ2-7; cdr3_aa: CASSPLGSSGKPYEQYF
v_call: TRBV19; j_call: TRBJ2-3; cdr3_aa: CATMRTSGSTDTQYF
v_call: TRBV27; j_call: TRBJ1-2; cdr3_aa: CASMGGNYGYTF
v_call: TRBV14; j_call: TRBJ2-1; cdr3_aa: CASSQIGTDSYNEQFF
v_call: TRBV6-5; j_call: TRBJ1-2; cdr3_aa: CASSYSGQGGKGYTF
v_call: TRBV19; j_call: TRBJ1-5; cdr3_aa: CASSIRQEKIRNQPQHF
v_call: TRBV28; j_call: TRBJ1-3; cdr3_aa: CASTSRRDTIYF
v_call: TRBV15; j_call: TRBJ2-1; cdr3_aa: CATSRTAFLYNEQFF
v_call: TRBV7-9; j_call: TRBJ2-3; cdr3_aa: CASSLEGDTQYF
v_call: TRBV7-9; j_call: TRBJ2-7; cdr3_aa: CASSTQRHHSYEQYF
v_call: TRBV7-9; j_call: TRBJ1-4; cdr3_aa: CSSSLGLDRGSNEKLFF
v_call: TRBV7-9; j_call: TRBJ1-2; cdr3_aa: CASSLEAGQPYGYTF
v_call: TRBV4-1; j_call: .; cdr3_aa: CASSASAGLGYEQYF
v_call: TRBV7-9; j_call: TRBJ1-5; cdr3_aa: CASSLGEGWDNQPQHF
v_call: TRBV6-1; j_call: TRBJ2-6; cdr3_aa: CASRTGGSWANVLTF
v_call: TRBV15; j_call: TRBJ1-1; cdr3_aa: CATSRDKREAFF
v_call: TRBV19; j_call: TRBJ2-7; cdr3_aa: CASSIAAGTADSYEQYF
v_call: TRBV2; j_call: TRBJ2-6; cdr3_aa: CASRGMDREPGANVLTF
v_call: TRBV7-9; j_call: TRBJ2-7; cdr3_aa: CSSSLAGSGRASSYEQYF
v_call: TRBV28; j_call: TRBJ1-5; cdr3_aa: CASSLGTGNGNQPQHF